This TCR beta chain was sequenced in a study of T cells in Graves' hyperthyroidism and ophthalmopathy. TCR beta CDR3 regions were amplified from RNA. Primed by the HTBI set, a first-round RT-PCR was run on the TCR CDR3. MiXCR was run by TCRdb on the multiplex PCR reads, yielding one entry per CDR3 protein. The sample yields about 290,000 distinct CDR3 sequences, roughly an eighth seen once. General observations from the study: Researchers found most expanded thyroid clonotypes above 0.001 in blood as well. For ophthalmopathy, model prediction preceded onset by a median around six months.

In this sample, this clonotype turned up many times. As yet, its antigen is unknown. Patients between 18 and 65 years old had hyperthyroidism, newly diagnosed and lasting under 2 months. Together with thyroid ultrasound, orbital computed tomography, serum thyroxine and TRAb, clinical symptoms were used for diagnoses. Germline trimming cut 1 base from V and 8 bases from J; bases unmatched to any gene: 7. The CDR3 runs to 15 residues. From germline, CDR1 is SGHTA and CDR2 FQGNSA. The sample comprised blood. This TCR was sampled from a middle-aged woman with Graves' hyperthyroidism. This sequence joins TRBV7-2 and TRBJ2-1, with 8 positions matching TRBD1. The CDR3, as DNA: TGTGCCAGCAGCTTAGTGGGACAGGCGGTCGATGAGCAGTTCTTC. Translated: CASSLVGQAVDEQFF.